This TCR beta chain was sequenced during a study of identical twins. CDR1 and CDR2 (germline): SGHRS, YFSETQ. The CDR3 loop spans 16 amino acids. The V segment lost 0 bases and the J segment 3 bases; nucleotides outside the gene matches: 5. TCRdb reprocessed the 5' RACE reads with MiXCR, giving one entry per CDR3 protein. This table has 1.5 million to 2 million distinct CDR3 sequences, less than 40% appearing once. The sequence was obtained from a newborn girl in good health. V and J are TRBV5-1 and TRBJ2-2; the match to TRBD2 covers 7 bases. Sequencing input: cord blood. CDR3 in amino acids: CASSLGAGFYTGELFF. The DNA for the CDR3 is TGCGCCAGCAGCTTGGGAGCGGGGTTCTACACCGGGGAGCTGTTTTTT. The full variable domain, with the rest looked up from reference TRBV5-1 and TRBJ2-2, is KAGVTQTPRYLIKTRGQQVTLSCSPISGHRSVSWYQQTPGQGLQFLFEYFSETQRNKGNFPGRFSGRQFSNSRSEMNVSTLELGDSALYLCASSLGAGFYTGELFFGEGSRLTVL.